This section outlines one T cell receptor beta chain sequence together with its context. Antigen: not known. This entry is derived from a study of cytomegalovirus exposure and HLA in healthy donors. Study-level points and caveats: 87-base-pair reads could not separate some V segments, including TRBV6-2 and TRBV6-3. It is likely that the observed cluster of highly shared sequence variants was a sequencing artifact.

Primers included in the PCR were 60 Vbeta and 13 Jbeta primers. Clones were sequenced by immunoSEQ multiplex PCR, and TCRdb holds only the in-frame ones, with some missing. This table holds fewer than 95,000 clones. Trimming took 6 bases from V and 5 from J, leaving 14 bases between them. From germline, CDR1 is LNHDA and CDR2 SQIVND (reference sequence). CDR3 length: 14 residues. The clonotype comes from a woman aged 40 to 55 in good health and CMV-seropositive. Sequenced sample: PBMCs. The chain is built from TRBV19 and TRBJ1-5, with D possibly TRBD1 on 6 matching bases. CDR3 protein: CASRMVGGDQPQHF. The CDR3 DNA reads TGTGCCAGTAGAATGGTAGGGGGGGATCAGCCCCAGCATTTT.